These 5 T cell receptor beta chains share one sample of origin, sequenced in a study of blood T cell repertoires in COVID-19. The repertoire was sequenced with immunoSEQ multiplex PCR; TCRdb's copy has only in-frame clones and lacks some. The sample contains about 91,000 clones, approximately 86% of which appear only once. The specimen sequenced was peripheral blood. The receptors were sampled from an older woman with acute or convalescent COVID-19.

The chain uses TRBV11-3 and TRBJ2-1, with a possible D match to TRBD2 (7 bases). Germline CDR1 SGHNT, CDR2 YENEEA. The V end was cut by 5 bases, the J end by 1 base, with 15 bases between. The CDR3 is made up of 16 amino acids. CDR3 DNA sequence: TGTGCCAGCAGCCTTGTGGGGGGGCATTCCTACAATGAGCAGTTCTTC. It is translated as CASSLVGGHSYNEQFF.

The CDR3 bases are TGTGCCAGCAGCCCAGCGGCGGGGAGCACTGAAGCTTTCTTT. It translates to CASSPAAGSTEAFF. V and J are TRBV7-2 and TRBJ1-1; no firm D call. CDR3 size: 14 residues. Germline lookup yields CDR1 SGHTA and CDR2 FQGNSA. The V and J ends lost 5 bases and 4 bases respectively, with 14 bases between them.

This clone came up many times. The rearrangement joins TRBV6-2 or TRBV6-3 to TRBJ1-3, with a weak D call TRBD1 (5 bases). The V end lost 5 bases, the J end lost 0 bases, and 14 bases lay between the germline ends. Germline V lookup: CDR1 MNHEY, CDR2 SVGEGT. The CDR3 has 16 amino acids. The CDR3: CASSGAGKSSGNTIYF. The CDR3, as DNA: TGTGCCAGCAGTGGGGCGGGGAAGAGCTCTGGAAACACCATATATTTT.

This clone was observed a single time. V is TRBV28 and J is TRBJ2-1, with TRBD2 matching 8 bases. This CDR3 has 17 residues. The germline CDR1 and CDR2 sequences are MDHEN and SYDVKM. V was pared by 1 base and J by 3 bases, with 8 bases of the junction left unmatched. In nucleotides, the CDR3 is TGTGCCAGCAGTTTATTTATAGCGGGGCTTAACTACAATGAGCAGTTCTTC. The encoded protein is CASSLFIAGLNYNEQFF.

V usage is TRBV9 and J usage is TRBJ1-2; D is perhaps TRBD1 (5 bases). The V gene lost 2 bases and the J gene lost 2 bases, with 10 bases spanning the gap. Germline assignment: CDR1 SGDLS and CDR2 YYNGEE. The CDR3 is 14 amino acids. The CDR3 nucleotides are TGTGCCAGCAGCGTTGATGGGGCGAACTATGGCTACACCTTC. Protein product: CASSVDGANYGYTF.